This passage covers 22 T cell receptor beta chains from one sample sequenced in a study of T cell clonality in common variable immunodeficiency. Method: immunoSEQ multiplex PCR; TCRdb's copy keeps in-frame clones and lacks some. Singletons are absent from the sample, which has roughly 60,000 clones. The specimen sequenced was peripheral blood mononuclear cells. The origin of the receptors is a person aged 18-69 years in good health.

This clone has ten or more counts. The CDR3 end is not reached by the read, which stops 3 residues before it; the germline J gene fills it in. The J gene is TRBJ2-7, the V gene TRBV28; no definite D call. Germline CDR1 is MDHEN and CDR2 is SYDVKM. The CDR3 spans 12 residues. Trimming stripped 4 bases from V and 5 bases from J, with 9 bases between. CDR3 DNA (partial): TGTGCCAGCAGTTCTCTCCCAGACGAG. Translated: CASSSLPDE. The CDR3 as a whole reads CASSSLPDEQYF.

Note on this clone: Coverage ceases 3 residues before the CDR3 finishes, and the germline J gene fills in the end. This rearrangement joins TRBV7-3 to TRBJ2-1, with D possibly matching TRBD2 (6 bases). The CDR3 is 14 amino acids. CDR1 and CDR2 from the germline V gene are SGHTA and FQGTGA. V shed 3 bases and J shed 0 bases, with 6 bases lying between them. The CDR3 region is CASSLTSSYNEQFF. The CDR3 DNA, read in part, is TGTGCCAGCAGCTTGACTAGCTCCTACAATGAG.

This clone was seen repeatedly, ten times or more. The read is 3 residues too short to cover the CDR3 end, so that end is filled in from the germline J gene. The chain couples TRBV19 to TRBJ1-5; possibly TRBD1 for D (5 bases). The germline CDR1 and CDR2 sequences are LNHDA and SQIVND (reference sequence). The CDR3 spans 13 residues. Trimming left V 3 bases short and J 3 bases short, with 6 bases between. CDR3 region: CASSIRDNQPQHF. The CDR3 DNA, read in part, is TGTGCCAGTAGTATCAGGGACAATCAGCCC.

This clone was recorded many times. The CDR3 extends 3 residues past the end of the read, so its final part is completed from the germline J gene. The sample contains more than one DNA sequence encoding this CDR3. This chain connects TRBV5-1 to TRBJ2-7; 7 nucleotides agree with TRBD2. In germline, CDR1 is SGHRS, CDR2 YFSETQ. With 4 bases clipped from V and 0 bases from J, the junction kept 4 bases outside the gene matches. The CDR3 length is 14 residues. The CDR3 sequence: CASSLGGGSYEQYF. The CDR3 bases that were read are TGCGCCAGCAGCCTAGGCGGGGGCTCCTACGAG.

This clone was detected ten times or more. Read data end 3 residues before the CDR3 end; the end is taken from the germline J gene. The chain is built from TRBV2 and TRBJ1-4, with D possibly matching TRBD1 (6 bases). Deletions cut 9 bases from V and 2 bases from J, with 13 bases between. CDR1 is SNHLY and CDR2 is FYNNEI in the germline V gene. The CDR3 extends over 14 amino acids. Partial CDR3 DNA: TGTGCCAGTCACAGGGTGTCGACTAATGAAAAA. It encodes CASHRVSTNEK. The full CDR3 sequence reads CASHRVSTNEKLFF.

This clone occurred many times. Read data end 3 residues before the CDR3 end; the end is taken from the germline J gene. V is TRBV28 and J is TRBJ2-7; a possible D gene is TRBD1 (6 bases). From germline, CDR1 is MDHEN and CDR2 SYDVKM. The CDR3 extends over 14 amino acids. Deletions cut 2 bases from V and 1 base from J, with 9 bases between. CDR3 in amino acids: CASSLTDSSYEQYF. CDR3 DNA (partial): TGTGCCAGCAGTTTAACGGACAGTTCCTACGAG.

This clone was seen at least ten times. The read ends 3 residues early relative to the CDR3; the germline J gene fills the gap. The chain carries TRBV7-9 and TRBJ1-2; possible D gene TRBD1, 5 bases. The CDR3 totals 13 residues. CDR1 and CDR2 (germline): SEHNR, FQNEAQ (reference sequence). CDR3 region: CASSQTPGRGYTF. CDR3 DNA, as far as it was read: TGTGCCAGCAGCCAAACCCCAGGGAGGGGC.

This clone occurred many times. The CDR3 is cut off 3 residues early in the read; its end comes from the germline J gene. This chain links TRBV20-1 with TRBJ1-1; 8 positions match TRBD1. The ends lost 6 bases at V and 0 bases at J; junction bases unmatched: 15. CDR3 size: 17 residues. Germline V gene sequence: CDR1 DFQATT, CDR2 SNEGSKA (reference sequence). This chain's CDR3 is CSAPLGGDRGLNTEAFF. The CDR3 bases that were read are TGCAGTGCACCATTAGGAGGTGACAGGGGTCTGAACACTGAA.

At least ten counts were recorded for this clone. The read gets to within 3 residues of the CDR3 end, and the germline J gene fills in the rest. V usage is TRBV5-1 and J usage is TRBJ2-7, with D perhaps given as TRBD1 or TRBD2 (7 bases each). Trimming removed 2 bases at V and 2 bases at J, with 11 bases between. The CDR3 extends over 14 amino acids. Germline V CDR1 and CDR2: SGHRS, YFSETQ. The CDR3: CASSFGRGPYEQYF. Partial CDR3 DNA: TGCGCCAGCAGCTTTGGGAGGGGGCCCTACGAG.

Concerning this clone: The missing CDR3 end, 3 residues past where the read stops, is filled in from the germline J gene. The chain has TRBV6-1 and TRBJ1-3; D is unresolved. Trimming cost V 3 bases and J 0 bases, with 6 bases left between them. Germline CDR1 MNHNS, CDR2 SASEGT. The CDR3 is 14 amino acids. CDR3 sequence: CASSDLGSGNTIYF. The part of the CDR3 DNA that was read is TGTGCCAGCAGTGATCTAGGCTCTGGAAACACC.

This clone was detected ten times or more. The chain's CDR3 is CASSLISAANEQFF. The part of the CDR3 DNA that was read is TGTGCCAGCAGCTTAATTTCAGCGGCCAATGAG. V and J are TRBV7-9 and TRBJ2-1, with D perhaps TRBD2 (5 bases). The CDR3 end falls 3 residues outside the read, so it is completed with the germline J gene. Germline CDR1 and CDR2: SEHNR and FQNEAQ (reference sequence). Trimming took off 2 bases at V and 6 bases at J, with 11 bases between the two ends. The CDR3 has 14 amino acids.

This clone was counted a few times. The observed sequence ends 3 residues before the CDR3 terminus, with the missing tail filled in from the germline J gene. The chain carries TRBV7-8 and TRBJ2-7, with D possibly being TRBD1 (6 bases). Germline V gives CDR1 SGHVS, CDR2 FQNEAQ. The CDR3 covers 13 residues. Trimming stripped 5 bases from V and 5 bases from J, with 13 bases between. The CDR3 here is CASSPPRGDEQYF. CDR3 DNA (partial): TGTGCCAGCAGCCCCCCCAGGGGCGACGAG.

This clone was observed a handful of times. The CDR3 end is not reached by the read, which stops 3 residues before it; the germline J gene fills it in. The J gene is TRBJ2-7, the V gene TRBV20-1; D might be TRBD1 (5 bases). Deletions cut 6 bases from V and 5 bases from J, with 23 bases between. CDR1 is DFQATT and CDR2 is SNEGSKA in the germline V gene (reference sequence). The CDR3 spans 15 residues. The CDR3 sequence is CSAPGRAGSLNEQYF. The DNA read from the CDR3 is TGCAGTGCCCCCGGAAGGGCAGGGTCGTTGAACGAG.

This clone was detected many times. The read halts 3 residues ahead of the CDR3 end, with the missing end drawn from the germline J gene. This chain connects TRBV4-2 to TRBJ1-1; D remains ambiguous. The CDR3 runs 15 residues. Per germline, CDR1 LGHNA and CDR2 YNFKEQ. V was pared by 1 base and J by 0 bases, with 9 bases between. The covered CDR3 bases are TGTGCCAGCAGCCAAGTTGGTAGCCTGAACACTGAA. Its translation: CASSQVGSLNTE. The whole CDR3 reads CASSQVGSLNTEAFF.

This clone was seen repeatedly, ten times or more. The read is 3 residues too short to cover the CDR3 end, so that end is filled in from the germline J gene. The chain is built from TRBV20-1 and TRBJ2-3, with no clear D. The germline V gene has CDR1 DFQATT and CDR2 SNEGSKA (reference sequence). The CDR3 runs 10 residues. CDR3 bases read: TGCAGTGCTAGTGAACGGGCG. As protein: CSASERA. Given in full, the CDR3 is CSASERAQYF.

There are many counts of this clone. The read comes to an end 3 residues before the CDR3 does, leaving the germline J gene to fill in the end. This chain links TRBV18 with TRBJ1-1, with 9 bases lining up with TRBD1. The CDR3 is 16 residues long. From germline, CDR1 is KGHSH and CDR2 LQKENI. V shed 5 bases and J 3 bases; nucleotides not matched to a gene: 10. The CDR3 protein is CASSADRGTVDTEAFF. The covered CDR3 bases are TGTGCCAGCTCAGCCGACAGGGGGACGGTGGACACTGAA.

This clone has a count of ten or more. The junction does not match germline at one end; this may be a read error. The read gets to within 3 residues of the CDR3 end, and the germline J gene fills in the rest. This chain joins TRBV4-2 and TRBJ1-5; the D gene is possibly TRBD1 (6 bases). Germline assignment: CDR1 LGHNA and CDR2 YNFKEQ. The CDR3 totals 16 residues. The CDR3 spells CASSDRRVGSNQPQHF. Partial CDR3 DNA: TGCGCCAGCAGTGACAGGAGGGTGGGTAGCAATCAGCCC.

This clone was seen ten or more times. The CDR3 end falls 3 residues outside the read, so it is completed with the germline J gene. V gene TRBV11-2 combines with J gene TRBJ2-7, with D unresolved. In germline, CDR1 is SGHAT, CDR2 FQNNGV. Trimming removed 6 bases at V and 3 bases at J, with 12 bases between. The length of the CDR3 is 13 residues. CDR3 bases read: TGTGCCAGCAGTAAAGCTAGTTTCTACGAG. Translated: CASSKASFYE. The entire CDR3 protein reads CASSKASFYEQYF.

In its sample, this clone was seen many times. Sequencing ends 3 residues short of the CDR3 end; the germline J gene provides the rest. V usage is TRBV5-1 and J usage is TRBJ2-1, with 9 bases fitting TRBD2. This CDR3 is built from 16 residues. Germline V lookup: CDR1 SGHRS, CDR2 YFSETQ. Unmatched junction bases numbered 5, after V lost 4 bases and J lost 0 bases. The DNA read from the CDR3 is TGCGCCAGCAGCCAGCTAGCGGGAAGCTCCTACAATGAG. Protein product: CASSQLAGSSYNE. The full CDR3 protein reads CASSQLAGSSYNEQFF.

This clone was detected ten times or more. Coverage ceases 3 residues before the CDR3 finishes, and the germline J gene fills in the end. This chain connects TRBV30 to TRBJ1-1; weak D call: TRBD1 (6 bases). The CDR3 sequence is 14 residues long. Germline V CDR1 and CDR2: GTSNPN, SVGIG (reference sequence). V was cut by 0 bases and J by 1 base, with 9 bases left in between. The part of the CDR3 DNA that was read is TGTGCCTGGAGTGTAACAGGGACGAACACTGAA. Translated: CAWSVTGTNTE. From start to end, the CDR3 is CAWSVTGTNTEAFF. Filled out from reference TRBV30 and TRBJ1-1, the complete variable domain reads SQTIHQWPATLVQPVGSPLSLECTVEGTSNPNLYWYRQAAGRGLQLLFYSVGIGQISSEVPQNLSASRPQDRQFILSSKKLLLSDSGFYLCAWSVTGTNTEAFFGQGTRLTVV.

This clone was seen ten or more times. The read finishes 3 residues shy of the CDR3 end, and the germline J gene is used to complete it. This chain uses TRBV28 with TRBJ2-1, with a possible D match to TRBD2 (6 bases). The CDR3 sequence is 12 residues long. Trimming stripped 10 bases from V and 3 bases from J, with 10 bases between. CDR1 MDHEN and CDR2 SYDVKM come from the germline V gene. The chain's CDR3 is CATGELYNEQFF. CDR3 DNA, as far as it was read: TGTGCCACGGGGGAACTCTACAATGAG.

This clone was detected many times. The CDR3 is cut off 3 residues early in the read; its end comes from the germline J gene. This chain connects TRBV19 to TRBJ2-5, with D perhaps TRBD1 (6 bases). Germline CDR1 is LNHDA and CDR2 is SQIVND (reference sequence). The CDR3 loop spans 14 amino acids. Trimming cost V 4 bases and J 5 bases, with 14 bases left between them. This CDR3 is CASSTTGFRETQYF. The part of the CDR3 DNA that was read is TGTGCCAGTAGTACCACAGGGTTTCGGGAGACC.